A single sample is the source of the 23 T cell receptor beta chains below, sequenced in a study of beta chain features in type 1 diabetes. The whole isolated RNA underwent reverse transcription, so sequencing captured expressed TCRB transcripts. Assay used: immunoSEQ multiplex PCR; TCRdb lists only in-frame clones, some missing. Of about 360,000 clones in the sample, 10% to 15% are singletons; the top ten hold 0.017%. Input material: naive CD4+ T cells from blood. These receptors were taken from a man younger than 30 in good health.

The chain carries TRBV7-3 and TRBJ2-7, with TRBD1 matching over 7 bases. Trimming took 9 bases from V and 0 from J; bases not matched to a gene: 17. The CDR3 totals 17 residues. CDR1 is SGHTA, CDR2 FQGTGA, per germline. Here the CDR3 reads CARGSKGATGVSYEQYF. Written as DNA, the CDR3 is TGTGCCAGGGGGTCCAAAGGGGCAACAGGGGTCTCCTACGAGCAGTACTTC.

The CDR3 loop is CASSLARVRGETQYF. The DNA for the CDR3 is TGTGCCAGCAGCTTGGCCAGGGTGCGGGGAGAGACCCAGTACTTC. V is TRBV5-4 and J is TRBJ2-5; maybe TRBD2 (6 bases). CDR1 and CDR2 (germline): SGHNT, YYREEE (reference sequence). The CDR3 spans 15 residues. The ends were cut back, 0 bases at V and 4 bases at J, with 13 bases in the middle.

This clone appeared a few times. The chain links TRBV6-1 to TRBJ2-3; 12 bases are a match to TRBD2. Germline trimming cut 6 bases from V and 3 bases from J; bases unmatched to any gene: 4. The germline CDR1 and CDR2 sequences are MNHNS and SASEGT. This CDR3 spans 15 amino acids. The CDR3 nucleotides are TGTGCCAGCAGCTCCGGGACTAGCGGGACAGATACGCAGTATTTT. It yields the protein CASSSGTSGTDTQYF.

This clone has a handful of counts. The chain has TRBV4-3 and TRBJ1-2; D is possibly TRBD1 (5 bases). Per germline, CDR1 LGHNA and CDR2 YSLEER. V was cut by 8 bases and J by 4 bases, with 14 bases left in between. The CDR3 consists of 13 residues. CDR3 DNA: TGCGCCAGCTCTATAACCGGGGGCTATGGCTACACCTTC. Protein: CASSITGGYGYTF.

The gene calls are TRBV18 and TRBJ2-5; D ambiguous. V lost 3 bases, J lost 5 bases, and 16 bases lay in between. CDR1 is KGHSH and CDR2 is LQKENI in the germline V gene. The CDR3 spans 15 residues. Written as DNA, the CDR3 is TGTGCCAGCTCACCCAATCTCGAACCCGGGGAGACCCAGTACTTC. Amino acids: CASSPNLEPGETQYF.

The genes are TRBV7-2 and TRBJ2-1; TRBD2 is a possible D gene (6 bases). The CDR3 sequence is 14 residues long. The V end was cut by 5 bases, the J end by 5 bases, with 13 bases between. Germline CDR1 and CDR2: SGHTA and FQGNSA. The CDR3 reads CASSPGGANNEQFF. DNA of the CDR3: TGTGCCAGCAGCCCGGGCGGGGCGAACAATGAGCAGTTCTTC.

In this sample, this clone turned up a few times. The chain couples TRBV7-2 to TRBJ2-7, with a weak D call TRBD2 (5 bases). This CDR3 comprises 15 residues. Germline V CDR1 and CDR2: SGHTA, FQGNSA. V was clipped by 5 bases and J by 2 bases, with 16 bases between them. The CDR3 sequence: CASSPIGRRPYEQYF. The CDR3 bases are TGTGCCAGCAGCCCGATTGGGCGGAGGCCCTACGAGCAGTACTTC.

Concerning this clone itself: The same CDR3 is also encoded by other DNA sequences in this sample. CDR3 protein: CASSSVYGYTF. The CDR3 DNA reads TGTGCCAGCAGTTCGGTATATGGCTACACCTTC. The chain couples TRBV28 to TRBJ1-2; no firm D call. The V gene's germline CDR1 is MDHEN and CDR2 SYDVKM. This CDR3 is built from 11 residues. V gave up 4 bases and J gave up 5 bases, with 5 bases separating them.

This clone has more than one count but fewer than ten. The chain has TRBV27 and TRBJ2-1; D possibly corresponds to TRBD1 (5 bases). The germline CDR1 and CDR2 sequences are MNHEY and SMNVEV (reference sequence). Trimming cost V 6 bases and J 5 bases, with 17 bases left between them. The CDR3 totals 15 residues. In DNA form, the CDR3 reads TGTGCCAGCAGCCTACCGCGCGGACAAAACAATGAGCAGTTCTTC. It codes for CASSLPRGQNNEQFF.

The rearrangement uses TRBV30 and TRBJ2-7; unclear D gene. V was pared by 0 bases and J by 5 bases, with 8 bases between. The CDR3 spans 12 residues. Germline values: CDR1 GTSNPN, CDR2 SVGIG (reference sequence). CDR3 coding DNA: TGTGCCTGGAGTGTATTCAGAAACGAGCAGTACTTC. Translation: CAWSVFRNEQYF.

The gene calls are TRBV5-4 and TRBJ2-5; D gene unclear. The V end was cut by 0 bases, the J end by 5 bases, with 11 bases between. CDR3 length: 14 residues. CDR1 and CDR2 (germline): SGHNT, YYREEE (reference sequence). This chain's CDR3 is CASSLDPKRETQYF. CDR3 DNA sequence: TGTGCCAGCAGCTTGGACCCTAAGAGGGAGACCCAGTACTTC.

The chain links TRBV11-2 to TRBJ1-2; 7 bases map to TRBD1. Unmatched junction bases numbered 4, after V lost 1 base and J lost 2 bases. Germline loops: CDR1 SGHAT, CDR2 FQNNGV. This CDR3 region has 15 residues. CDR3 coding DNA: TGTGCCAGCAGCTTAGGTTTGGGACAGAACTATGGCTACACCTTC. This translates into CASSLGLGQNYGYTF.

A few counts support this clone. The CDR3 DNA reads as TGTGCCAGCGGCTACGAGCGGGACAGGGCCGGTGGCTACACCTTC. Its protein product is CASGYERDRAGGYTF. V usage is TRBV6-6 and J usage is TRBJ1-2; TRBD1 aligns across 9 bases. V gave up 8 bases and J gave up 7 bases; unmatched junction bases: 14. The CDR3 is 15 residues long. Germline CDR1 reads MNHNY; CDR2 reads SVGAGI (reference sequence).

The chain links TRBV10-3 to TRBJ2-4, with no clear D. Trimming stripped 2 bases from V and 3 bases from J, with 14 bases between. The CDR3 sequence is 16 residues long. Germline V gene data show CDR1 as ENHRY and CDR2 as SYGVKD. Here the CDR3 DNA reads TGTGCCATCAGTGAGACACCACGACTCGACAAAAACATTCAGTACTTC. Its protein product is CAISETPRLDKNIQYF.

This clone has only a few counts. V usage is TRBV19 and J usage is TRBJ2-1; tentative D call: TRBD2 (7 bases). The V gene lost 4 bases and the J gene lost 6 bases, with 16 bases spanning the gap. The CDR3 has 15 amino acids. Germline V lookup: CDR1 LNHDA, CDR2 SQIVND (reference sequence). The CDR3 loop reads CASSKDRGGANEQFF. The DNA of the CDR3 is TGTGCCAGTAGTAAGGACAGAGGGGGGGCCAATGAGCAGTTCTTC.

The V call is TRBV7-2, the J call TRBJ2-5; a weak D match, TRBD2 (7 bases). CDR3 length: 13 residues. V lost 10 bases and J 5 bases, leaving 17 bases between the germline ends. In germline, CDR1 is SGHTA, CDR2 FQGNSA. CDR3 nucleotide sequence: TGTGCCACCGCACGGGGGGCTGAGGAGACCCAGTACTTC. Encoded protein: CATARGAEETQYF.

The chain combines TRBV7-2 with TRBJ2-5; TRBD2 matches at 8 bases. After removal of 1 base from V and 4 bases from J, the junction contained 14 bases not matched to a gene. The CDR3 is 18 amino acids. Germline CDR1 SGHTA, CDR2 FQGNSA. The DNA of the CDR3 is TGTGCCAGCAGCTTAGGTCGGGAGGGCCGGAATCTAAGAGAGACCCAGTACTTC. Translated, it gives CASSLGREGRNLRETQYF. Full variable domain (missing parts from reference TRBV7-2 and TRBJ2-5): GAGVSQSPSNKVTEKGKDVELRCDPISGHTALYWYRQSLGQGLEFLIYFQGNSAPDKSGLPSDRFSAERTGGSVSTLTIQRTQQEDSAVYLCASSLGREGRNLRETQYFGPGTRLLVL.

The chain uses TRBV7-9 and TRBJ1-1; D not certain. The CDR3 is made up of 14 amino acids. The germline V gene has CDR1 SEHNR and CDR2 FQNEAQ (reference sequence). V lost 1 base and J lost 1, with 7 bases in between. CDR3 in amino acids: CASSLGRGNTEAFF. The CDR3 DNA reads TGTGCCAGCAGCTTAGGTCGGGGGAACACTGAAGCTTTCTTT.

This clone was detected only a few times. CDR3 nucleotide sequence: TGTGCCAGCTCGCCGACTAGAAACACAGATACGCAGTATTTT. This encodes CASSPTRNTDTQYF. This sequence joins TRBV2 and TRBJ2-3; a possible D gene is TRBD2 (6 bases). Germline CDR1 and CDR2: SNHLY and FYNNEI. This CDR3 is built from 14 residues. V was clipped by 8 bases and J by 2 bases, with 14 bases between them. The full variable domain, completed using reference TRBV2 and TRBJ2-3, is EPEVTQTPSHQVTQMGQEVILRCVPISNHLYFYWYRQILGQKVEFLVSFYNNEISEKSEIFDDQFSVERPDGSNFTLKIRSTKLEDSAMYFCASSPTRNTDTQYFGPGTRLTVL.

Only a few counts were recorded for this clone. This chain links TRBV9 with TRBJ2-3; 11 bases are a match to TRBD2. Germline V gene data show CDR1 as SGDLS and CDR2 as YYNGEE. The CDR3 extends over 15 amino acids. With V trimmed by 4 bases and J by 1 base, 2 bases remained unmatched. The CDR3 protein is CASSWGLAGTDTQYF. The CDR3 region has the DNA TGTGCCAGCAGCTGGGGACTAGCGGGCACAGATACGCAGTATTTT.

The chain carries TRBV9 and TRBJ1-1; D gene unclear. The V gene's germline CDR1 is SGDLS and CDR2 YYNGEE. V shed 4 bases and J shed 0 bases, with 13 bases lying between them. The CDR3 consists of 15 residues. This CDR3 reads CASSPRGGLNTEAFF. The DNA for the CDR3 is TGTGCCAGCAGCCCGCGGGGTGGGTTGAACACTGAAGCTTTCTTT.

CDR3 bases: TGTGCCAGCAGTGATACAGGGTTTGGAAACACCATATATTTT. This codes for CASSDTGFGNTIYF. The chain uses TRBV2 and TRBJ1-3; D might be TRBD1 (6 bases). CDR3 length: 14 amino acids. V was shortened by 3 bases and J by 3 bases, with 9 bases between the two germline ends. Germline-derived CDR1 and CDR2 are SNHLY and FYNNEI.

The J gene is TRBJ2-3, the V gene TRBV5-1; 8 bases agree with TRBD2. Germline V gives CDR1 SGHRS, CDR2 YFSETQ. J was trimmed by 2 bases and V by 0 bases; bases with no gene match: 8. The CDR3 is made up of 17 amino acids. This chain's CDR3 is CASSLVGSGDYTDTQYF. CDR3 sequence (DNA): TGCGCCAGCAGCTTGGTGGGTAGCGGGGACTACACAGATACGCAGTATTTT.